Sequencing of this T cell receptor (beta chain) was carried out in a study of blood T cell repertoires in COVID-19. About the research overall: The United States, Italy and Spain supplied acute and convalescent COVID-19 samples. Nucleic acid was either cDNA or gDNA, and it came from T cells, B-cell-depleted T cells, or PBMCs.

The CDR3 is 14 residues long. Per germline, CDR1 SGHRS and CDR2 YFSETQ. The V gene lost 0 bases and the J gene lost 7 bases, with 8 bases spanning the gap. Those who participated ranged in age from about 18 to 89 years and resided in 20 to 30 US areas. Per the original data handling: Nucleated cell counts were estimated from reference gene primer amplification. Method: immunoSEQ multiplex PCR; TCRdb's copy keeps in-frame clones and lacks some. V and J calls plus clone size are reproduced from that table; the DNA served to infer D and trimming. The table shows roughly 220,000 clones, with roughly 88% occurring only once.

Source material: PBMCs or T cells enriched from blood (not recorded which). This sequence was found in a woman aged 50 to 60 with acute COVID-19. V gene TRBV5-1 combines with J gene TRBJ1-6, with D tentatively TRBD1 (6 bases). The CDR3 protein is CASSLADRNSPLHF. DNA of the CDR3: TGCGCCAGCAGCTTGGCCGACAGGAATTCACCCCTCCACTTT.